This T cell receptor (beta chain) stems from a study of blood T cell repertoires in COVID-19. Trimming cost V 3 bases and J 0 bases; bases outside gene matches: 3. The CDR3 runs 18 residues. Looked up from germline, CDR1 is SGHDN and CDR2 is FVKESK. Data came from immunoSEQ multiplex PCR; TCRdb stores just in-frame clones and leaves some out. This sample yields 200,000 to 300,000 clones, of which around nine tenths are seen a single time; about 1.6% belongs to the top ten. The specimen sequenced was peripheral blood. The rearrangement links TRBV14 to TRBJ2-2; 14 bases agree with TRBD2. The clonotype was recovered from a woman aged 55-75 years who had recovered from COVID-19. The CDR3 coding sequence is TGTGCCAGCAGCCAGGGGACTAGCGGGGGACCGAACACCGGGGAGCTGTTTTTT. Translation: CASSQGTSGGPNTGELFF.